The 7 T cell receptor beta chains listed next were all sequenced from one sample in a study of blood T cell repertoires in COVID-19. Here immunoSEQ multiplex PCR was the method, and the copy in TCRdb shows in-frame clones only, minus some. The sample carries hundreds of thousands of clones, just under 90% recorded once. Source material: PBMCs or T cells enriched from blood (not recorded which). The source of these receptors is a woman aged 45-65 years who had recovered from COVID-19.

The V call is TRBV10-3, the J call TRBJ2-1; no clear D. CDR1 is ENHRY, CDR2 SYGVKD, per germline. CDR3 size: 14 residues. The ends were cut back, 0 bases at V and 6 bases at J, with 9 bases in the middle. CDR3 sequence: CAISESGQPNEQFF. CDR3 DNA: TGTGCCATCAGTGAGTCTGGGCAGCCCAATGAGCAGTTCTTC.

The rearrangement uses TRBV18 and TRBJ1-2; D is ambiguous. This CDR3 has 15 residues. From germline, CDR1 is KGHSH and CDR2 LQKENI. V lost 4 bases to trimming and J lost 8 bases, with 20 bases between them. As DNA, the CDR3 is TGTGCCAGCTCACAGTACTCCCCACCCCGAGAGGGCTACACCTTC. This encodes CASSQYSPPREGYTF.

This sequence joins TRBV7-8 and TRBJ1-6; D is undetermined. This CDR3 contains 17 residues. CDR1 SGHVS and CDR2 FQNEAQ come from the germline V gene. V was shortened by 4 bases and J by 7 bases, with 20 bases between the two germline ends. For the CDR3, the DNA is TGTGCCAGCAGCTCGGCCCGGGTTATAGGAGTGAATTCACCCCTCCACTTT. It codes for CASSSARVIGVNSPLHF. The full variable domain, its missing parts supplied by reference TRBV7-8 and TRBJ1-6, is GAGVSQSPRYKVAKRGQDVALRCDPISGHVSLFWYQQALGQGPEFLTYFQNEAQLDKSGLPSDRFFAERPEGSVSTLKIQRTQQEDSAVYLCASSSARVIGVNSPLHFGNGTRLTVT.

This clone was counted a few times. The CDR3 sequence: CSASTPLAGEETQYF. The CDR3 DNA reads as TGCAGTGCTAGTACTCCGCTAGCGGGGGAAGAGACCCAGTACTTC. V and J are TRBV20-1 and TRBJ2-5; the match to TRBD2 covers 10 bases. This CDR3 spans 15 amino acids. Per the germline V gene, CDR1 is DFQATT and CDR2 is SNEGSKA (reference sequence). V dropped 3 bases and J dropped 3; count of bases not matched to a gene: 7.

V gene TRBV10-3 combines with J gene TRBJ1-1; D is unclear. Germline V gene lookup returns CDR1 ENHRY and CDR2 SYGVKD. The CDR3 contains 12 residues. V was pared by 10 bases and J by 1 base, with 10 bases between. CDR3 nucleotide sequence: TGTGCCACTCGGACTGAGAACACTGAAGCTTTCTTT. Translated: CATRTENTEAFF.

The chain employs TRBV4-1 and TRBJ1-3; 9 bases agree with TRBD1. V shed 2 bases, J shed 4 bases, and the junction held 9 bases outside the gene matches. This CDR3 contains 17 residues. Germline CDR1 reads MGHRA; CDR2 reads YSYEKL. In nucleotides, the CDR3 is TGCGCCAGCAGCCAATCCCCGGGACAGGGCGCCGGAAACACCATATATTTT. The encoded protein is CASSQSPGQGAGNTIYF.

The chain couples TRBV10-2 to TRBJ1-5; D ambiguous. Germline assignment: CDR1 WSHSY and CDR2 SAAADI. The CDR3 spans 14 residues. The V gene lost 2 bases and the J gene lost 6 bases, with 11 bases spanning the gap. CDR3 residues: CASSENEGSQPQHF. The CDR3 nucleotides read TGCGCCAGCAGTGAGAACGAGGGCAGTCAGCCCCAGCATTTT.